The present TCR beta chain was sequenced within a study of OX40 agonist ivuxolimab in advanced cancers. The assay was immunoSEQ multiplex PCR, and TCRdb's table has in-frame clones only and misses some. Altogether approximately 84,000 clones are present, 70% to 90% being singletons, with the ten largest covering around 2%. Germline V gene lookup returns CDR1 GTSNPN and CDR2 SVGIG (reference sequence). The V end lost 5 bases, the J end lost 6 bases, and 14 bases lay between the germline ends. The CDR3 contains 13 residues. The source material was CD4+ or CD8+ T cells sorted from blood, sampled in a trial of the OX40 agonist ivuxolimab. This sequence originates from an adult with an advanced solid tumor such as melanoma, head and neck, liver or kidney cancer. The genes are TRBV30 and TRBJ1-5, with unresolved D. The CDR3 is CAWGRAPGQPQHF. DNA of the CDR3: TGTGCCTGGGGGAGGGCTCCTGGTCAGCCCCAGCATTTT.